Listed below are T cell receptor beta chains from one sample, sequenced in a study of cytotoxic CD8 clonotypes in ibrutinib-treated CLL. Clones were read by immunoSEQ multiplex PCR, and TCRdb kept only the in-frame ones, dropping some. The sample shows about 300,000 clones, 70% to 80% of them seen only once. The sample consisted of PBMCs, taken at disease progression, from a patient treated with ibrutinib. These receptors all stem from a human donor with chronic lymphocytic leukemia. Both conserved end residues are part of each CDR3. The order of the fields is V gene, clone size, J gene, CDR3 protein. For some rows the clone size is stated as once, few or many, or as a class when expanded; others skip it.

TRBV7-2,NA,TRBJ2-7,CASSHSSLYEQYF
TRBV19,NA,TRBJ2-1,CASSSQLSSYEQFF
TRBV4-1,NA,TRBJ2-4,CASSQAAIVPIQYF
TRBV7-9,NA,TRBJ2-7,CASSPRNPGLAEYEQYF
TRBV9,few,TRBJ1-2,CASSRSAYGYTF
TRBV29-1,NA,TRBJ1-5,CSVAQGRGQPQHF
TRBV11-2,few,TRBJ1-1,CASSFQGNTEAFF
TRBV2,NA,TRBJ2-2,CASSEGLFGGELFF
TRBV19,NA,TRBJ1-3,CASSIDHGNTIYF
TRBV25-1,NA,TRBJ1-2,CASSDGLAGEGNYGYTF
TRBV10-3,NA,TRBJ2-3,CAIRRGASTDTQYF
TRBV6-5,few,TRBJ2-2,CASTFSIPGELFF
TRBV10-3,NA,TRBJ2-1,CAISESLAGPWNEQFF
TRBV9,few,TRBJ2-1,CASSVDSPQKQFF
TRBV7-6,NA,TRBJ1-5,CASSLEAGGGDQPQHF
TRBV9,NA,TRBJ2-2,CASSAGQGAHGELFF
TRBV27,NA,TRBJ2-5,CASSRRGGQETQYF
TRBV5-6,NA,TRBJ1-5,CASSGGTGGFGQPQHF
TRBV5-1,NA,TRBJ2-5,CASSLGQALQETQYF
TRBV7-6,NA,TRBJ2-7,CASSVGQGAYEQYF
TRBV18,NA,TRBJ2-3,CASTKSGGGTDTQYF
TRBV6-5,NA,TRBJ1-5,CASSPTPGPGPQHF
TRBV9,NA,TRBJ1-2,CASSSLGRGFNGYTF
TRBV6-1,once,TRBJ1-5,CASSENGGGHPSNQPQHF
TRBV18,NA,TRBJ1-2,CASSPRRGFGYYGYTF
TRBV4-1,NA,TRBJ1-2,CASSLEGQGARGYTF
TRBV13,NA,TRBJ2-1,CASSLGGQGAGNEQFF
TRBV2,NA,TRBJ2-2,CASSLPARNTGELFF
TRBV9,NA,TRBJ2-5,CASSVYGGTETQYF
TRBV11-3,once,TRBJ2-5,CASRGRDQETQYF
TRBV5-3,NA,TRBJ2-6,CARSFRDSGANVLTF
TRBV18,NA,TRBJ2-7,CASSPRQGSGEQYF
TRBV25-1,NA,TRBJ2-5,CASSEFLMRGHQETQYF
TRBV29-1,NA,TRBJ1-4,CSAGSGGANEKLFF
TRBV7-9,NA,TRBJ1-1,CASSLITRNSFMNTEAFF
TRBV5-1,NA,TRBJ1-1,CASSLDRREAFF
TRBV27,NA,TRBJ2-3,CASSLSAGAGSDTQYF
TRBV9,NA,TRBJ2-7,CASSNRDRGSYEQYF
TRBV7-2,NA,TRBJ1-1,CASSPGQARVTEAFF
TRBV29-1,once,TRBJ2-7,CSTQEGQGTYEQYF